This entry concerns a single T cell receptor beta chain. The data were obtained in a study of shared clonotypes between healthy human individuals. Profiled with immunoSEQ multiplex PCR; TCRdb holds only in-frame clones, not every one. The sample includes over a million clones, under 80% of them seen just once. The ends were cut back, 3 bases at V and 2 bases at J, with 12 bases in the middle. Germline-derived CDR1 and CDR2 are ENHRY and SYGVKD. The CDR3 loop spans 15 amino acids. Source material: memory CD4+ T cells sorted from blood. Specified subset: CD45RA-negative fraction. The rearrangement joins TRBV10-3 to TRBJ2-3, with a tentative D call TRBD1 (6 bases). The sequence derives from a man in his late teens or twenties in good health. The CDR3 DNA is TGTGCCATCAGTGACAGGGGAGAGCCCACAGATACGCAGTATTTT. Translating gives CAISDRGEPTDTQYF.